Below are 9 T cell receptor beta chains sequenced from a single sample in a study of blood T cell repertoires in COVID-19. Libraries were prepared by immunoSEQ multiplex PCR; TCRdb keeps only in-frame clonotypes and omits some of them. The sample consists of under 300,000 clones, 88% of them appearing once. Material for sequencing was PBMCs or T cells enriched from blood (not recorded which). All receptors come from a woman aged 30 to 39 who had recovered from COVID-19.

The J gene is TRBJ2-7, the V gene TRBV15, with 7 bases that match TRBD1. The CDR3 covers 14 residues. The junction had 3 bases not matched to a gene; V was cut back by 3 bases and J by 1 base. Germline values: CDR1 LNHNV, CDR2 YYDKDF (reference sequence). The CDR3 sequence: CATSSGTASYEQYF. DNA for the CDR3: TGTGCCACCAGCAGCGGGACAGCGTCCTACGAGCAGTACTTC.

The chain couples TRBV5-1 to TRBJ2-3; 8 bases agree with TRBD2. V shed 7 bases, J shed 1 base, and the junction held 8 bases outside the gene matches. The CDR3 spans 15 residues. CDR1 is SGHRS and CDR2 is YFSETQ in the germline V gene. CDR3 residues: CASATSGGGTDTQYF. The CDR3, as DNA: TGCGCCAGCGCAACTAGCGGAGGGGGCACAGATACGCAGTATTTT.

V usage is TRBV19 and J usage is TRBJ2-7; TRBD2 is a possible D gene (5 bases). The length of the CDR3 is 22 residues. In germline, CDR1 is LNHDA, CDR2 SQIVND (reference sequence). The ends were cut back, 4 bases at V and 1 base at J, with 35 bases in the middle. The DNA of the CDR3 is TGTGCCAGTAGTACCCTTAAGACTTCCGTGGACTGGGAAGCCGCCTTTTCCTACGAGCAGTACTTC. Translation gives CASSTLKTSVDWEAAFSYEQYF.

V gene TRBV27 combines with J gene TRBJ2-3; 9 bases map to TRBD2. The CDR3 extends over 18 amino acids. From germline, CDR1 is MNHEY and CDR2 SMNVEV (reference sequence). J was trimmed by 2 bases and V by 2 bases; bases with no gene match: 11. The chain's CDR3 is CASSLGGPLAGFTDTQYF. The CDR3 DNA reads TGTGCCAGCAGTTTAGGGGGACCTCTAGCGGGATTCACAGATACGCAGTATTTT.

The chain's CDR3 is CASSPEGGTEAFF. For the CDR3, the DNA is TGTGCCAGCAGCCCTGAGGGCGGCACTGAAGCTTTCTTT. The chain couples TRBV7-9 to TRBJ1-1; D not certain. Trimming left V 5 bases short and J 4 bases short, with 11 bases between. This CDR3 spans 13 amino acids. Germline values: CDR1 SEHNR, CDR2 FQNEAQ (reference sequence).

The chain uses TRBV28 and TRBJ1-1, with TRBD1 matching over 8 bases. The CDR3 covers 19 residues. Germline values: CDR1 MDHEN, CDR2 SYDVKM. The V gene end was trimmed by 3 bases and the J gene end by 1 base; junction bases not matched to a gene: 16. The CDR3 region has the DNA TGTGCCAGCAGTTTTCTTCTCACCCCGACCGGGACAGGGAACACTGAAGCTTTCTTT. As protein: CASSFLLTPTGTGNTEAFF.

The chain recombines TRBV27 with TRBJ2-3; 8 nucleotides align to TRBD1. Germline assignment: CDR1 MNHEY and CDR2 SMNVEV (reference sequence). The CDR3 spans 17 residues. The V segment lost 3 bases and the J segment 0 bases; nucleotides outside the gene matches: 8. The CDR3 coding sequence is TGTGCCAGCAGTTTTCTTCGACAGGGGACTAGCACAGATACGCAGTATTTT. Residues: CASSFLRQGTSTDTQYF.

The V call is TRBV7-2, the J call TRBJ2-1; the D is unclear. Germline V gene data show CDR1 as SGHTA and CDR2 as FQGNSA. The CDR3 loop spans 14 amino acids. Trimming stripped 5 bases from V and 10 bases from J, with 18 bases between. This CDR3 is CASSPIPNLREQFF. Written as DNA, the CDR3 is TGTGCCAGCAGCCCAATCCCGAACTTGAGGGAGCAGTTCTTC.

V is TRBV7-2 and J is TRBJ1-6; D is unclear. The ends were cut back, 2 bases at V and 6 bases at J, with 8 bases in the middle. This CDR3 is 14 amino acids long. Looked up from germline, CDR1 is SGHTA and CDR2 is FQGNSA. CDR3 in DNA: TGTGCCAGCAGCTTAAGAGGGAGTAATTCACCCCTCCACTTT. This encodes CASSLRGSNSPLHF.